These 20 T cell receptor beta chains were sequenced from one sample in a study of blood T cell repertoires in COVID-19. The data were produced by immunoSEQ multiplex PCR, yet TCRdb's version contains in-frame clones alone and is incomplete. The sample consists of 150,000 to 170,000 clones, roughly 80% of them appearing once. The sequenced sample was peripheral blood. These receptor sequences come from a man older than 75 with acute or convalescent COVID-19.

The V gene is TRBV29-1, the J gene TRBJ2-5; D not resolved. With 3 bases removed from V and 2 bases from J, the gap between germline ends came to 7 bases. This CDR3 region has 12 residues. Looked up from germline, CDR1 is SQVTM and CDR2 is ANQGSEA. The CDR3 here is CSVDPGQETQYF. DNA for the CDR3: TGCAGCGTTGACCCGGGTCAAGAGACCCAGTACTTC.

This chain joins TRBV28 and TRBJ1-4, with 8 bases matching TRBD1. This CDR3 has 13 amino acids. Trimming removed 6 bases from V and 10 bases from J; junction bases left unmatched: 7. Germline lookup yields CDR1 MDHEN and CDR2 SYDVKM. This chain's CDR3 is CASRGTGDVKLFF. The CDR3 region has the DNA TGTGCCAGCAGGGGGACAGGAGATGTAAAACTGTTTTTT.

The chain links TRBV11-3 to TRBJ1-1; tentative D call: TRBD1 (6 bases). Per the germline V gene, CDR1 is SGHNT and CDR2 is YENEEA. The length of the CDR3 is 14 residues. Trimming removed 3 bases from V and 4 bases from J, with 12 bases in between. The CDR3, as DNA: TGTGCCAGCAGCTTTTCAGGGGACCTCACTGAAGCTTTCTTT. It codes for CASSFSGDLTEAFF.

V is TRBV18 and J is TRBJ2-7, with TRBD2 matching 9 bases. V dropped 2 bases and J dropped 2; count of bases not matched to a gene: 1. The length of the CDR3 is 14 residues. CDR1 and CDR2 (germline): KGHSH, LQKENI. The CDR3 loop is CASSPAGGPYEQYF. The CDR3 DNA reads as TGTGCCAGCTCACCAGCGGGGGGGCCCTACGAGCAGTACTTC.

Of note for this clone: Other DNA sequences in this sample translate to the same CDR3. This rearrangement joins TRBV5-1 to TRBJ2-2; D is ambiguous. With 3 bases removed from V and 1 base from J, the gap between germline ends came to 4 bases. The CDR3 length is 13 residues. CDR1 and CDR2 from the germline V gene are SGHRS and YFSETQ. Written as DNA, the CDR3 is TGCGCCAGCAGCTCTCGGAACACCGGGGAGCTGTTTTTT. Its protein product is CASSSRNTGELFF.

The count of this clone is one. V usage is TRBV11-3 and J usage is TRBJ2-1; TRBD2 matches 7 bases. CDR3 length: 15 residues. Germline values: CDR1 SGHNT, CDR2 YENEEA. J lost 8 bases, V lost 3 bases, and 10 bases had no gene match. The CDR3 nucleotides are TGTGCCAGCAGCTTGGGCGGGGGAGTTAGGGATGAGCAGTTCTTC. Its protein product is CASSLGGGVRDEQFF.

This clone appeared once. The V and J genes are TRBV24-1 and TRBJ1-2, with unresolved D. V lost 5 bases, J lost 6 bases, and 6 bases lay in between. Germline CDR1 reads KGHDR; CDR2 reads SFDVKD. This CDR3 is 11 amino acids long. The CDR3 protein is CATSGLDGYTF. CDR3 coding DNA: TGTGCCACCAGTGGTCTTGATGGCTACACCTTC.

V gene TRBV6-1 combines with J gene TRBJ1-5; TRBD1 agrees at 8 bases. From germline, CDR1 is MNHNS and CDR2 SASEGT. V dropped 1 base and J dropped 6; count of bases not matched to a gene: 8. CDR3 size: 16 residues. The CDR3 spells CASSEGVTGGSQPQHF. Written as DNA, the CDR3 is TGTGCCAGCAGTGAAGGCGTCACAGGGGGTAGTCAGCCCCAGCATTTT.

This clone came up once. This chain links TRBV7-9 with TRBJ2-4; D is unresolved. This CDR3 spans 12 amino acids. The ends were cut back, 4 bases at V and 6 bases at J, with 7 bases in the middle. Looked up from germline, CDR1 is SEHNR and CDR2 is FQNEAQ (reference sequence). The CDR3 loop reads CASSSGANIQYF. CDR3 nucleotides: TGTGCCAGCAGCTCCGGAGCAAACATTCAGTACTTC.

This rearrangement joins TRBV6-5 to TRBJ1-1; TRBD1 matches 9 bases. The germline CDR1 and CDR2 sequences are MNHEY and SVGAGI. The CDR3 totals 15 residues. The J segment lost 1 base and the V segment lost 6 bases, leaving 6 bases of the junction unmatched. CDR3 protein: CASRDRGLQNTEAFF. The CDR3 nucleotides are TGTGCCAGCAGGGACAGGGGCCTCCAGAACACTGAAGCTTTCTTT.

The CDR3 nucleotides read TGTGCCAGCAGCCGACCCGGGACAGGGGGTGTGTATGGGGCCAACGTCCTGACTTTC. Translation: CASSRPGTGGVYGANVLTF. V and J are TRBV27 and TRBJ2-6; 11 bases map to TRBD1. Germline V gene lookup returns CDR1 MNHEY and CDR2 SMNVEV (reference sequence). This CDR3 region has 19 residues. Trimming took 6 bases from V and 3 from J; bases not matched to a gene: 13.

The chain uses TRBV7-9 and TRBJ1-6, with D hard to call. Between the trimmed V and J ends, which lost 5 bases and 14 bases, there was a span of 16 bases. This CDR3 region has 13 residues. CDR1 and CDR2 (germline): SEHNR, FQNEAQ (reference sequence). DNA for the CDR3: TGTGCCAGCAGCCCGGACGGGGTCATCACCCTCCACTTT. Translating it yields CASSPDGVITLHF.

The chain is built from TRBV18 and TRBJ2-6; D might be TRBD1 (5 bases). Trimming removed 2 bases from V and 12 bases from J, with 14 bases in between. Germline V gene data show CDR1 as KGHSH and CDR2 as LQKENI. The CDR3 contains 14 residues. This chain's CDR3 is CASSPGQPPSVLTF. The CDR3 coding sequence is TGTGCCAGCTCACCAGGACAACCCCCATCCGTCCTGACTTTC.

This clone was seen just once. This chain links TRBV11-2 with TRBJ2-3; perhaps TRBD2 as D (7 bases). Germline values: CDR1 SGHAT, CDR2 FQNNGV. V was pared by 3 bases and J by 6 bases, with 13 bases between. This CDR3 region has 14 residues. The CDR3 loop is CASSFGGGVDTQYF. The CDR3 DNA reads TGTGCCAGCAGCTTTGGGGGGGGCGTGGATACGCAGTATTTT.

About this clone itself: This same CDR3 is encoded by further DNA sequences in the sample. V usage is TRBV6-5 and J usage is TRBJ2-7, with 12 bases lining up with TRBD1. Germline V gene data show CDR1 as MNHEY and CDR2 as SVGAGI. CDR3 length: 15 amino acids. Losses at the gene ends were 0 bases for V and 4 bases for J; bases not matched to a gene: 1. CDR3 amino acids: CASSYSGQGAYEQYF. Written as DNA, the CDR3 is TGTGCCAGCAGTTACTCGGGACAGGGGGCATACGAGCAGTACTTC.

This rearrangement joins TRBV5-1 to TRBJ2-1, with 9 nucleotides matching TRBD2. Germline assignment: CDR1 SGHRS and CDR2 YFSETQ. With V trimmed by 7 bases and J by 6 bases, 14 bases remained unmatched. This CDR3 comprises 16 residues. CDR3 nucleotides: TGCGCCAGCTCAAATCTGGCGGGGGGGCCAGTCAATGAGCAGTTCTTC. Translated: CASSNLAGGPVNEQFF.

The J gene is TRBJ2-2, the V gene TRBV9; 9 bases agree with TRBD2. Germline V gene data show CDR1 as SGDLS and CDR2 as YYNGEE. The CDR3 length is 18 residues. The V segment lost 1 base and the J segment 4 bases; nucleotides outside the gene matches: 11. The CDR3 reads CASSVNSGGLQFTGELFF. The DNA for the CDR3 is TGTGCCAGCAGCGTAAATAGCGGGGGTCTCCAATTCACCGGGGAGCTGTTTTTT.

This chain joins TRBV2 and TRBJ1-2; D unclear. This CDR3 spans 14 amino acids. Per the germline V gene, CDR1 is SNHLY and CDR2 is FYNNEI. The V and J ends lost 7 bases and 4 bases respectively, with 16 bases between them. Here the CDR3 reads CASTVGEFSYGYTF. As DNA, the CDR3 is TGTGCCAGCACCGTGGGAGAATTCTCCTATGGCTACACCTTC. The full variable domain, completed using reference TRBV2 and TRBJ1-2, is EPEVTQTPSHQVTQMGQEVILRCVPISNHLYFYWYRQILGQKVEFLVSFYNNEISEKSEIFDDQFSVERPDGSNFTLKIRSTKLEDSAMYFCASTVGEFSYGYTFGSGTRLTVV.

A few counts support this clone. The J gene is TRBJ1-6, the V gene TRBV2, with D perhaps matching TRBD1 (6 bases). V lost 6 bases to trimming and J lost 3 bases, with 15 bases between them. Germline values: CDR1 SNHLY, CDR2 FYNNEI. The CDR3 sequence is 16 residues long. The CDR3 region is CASSTPVQGYNSPLHF. CDR3 DNA: TGTGCCAGCAGCACCCCGGTACAGGGCTATAATTCACCCCTCCACTTT.

This chain links TRBV6-1 with TRBJ1-6; 9 bases are shared with TRBD1. Germline CDR1 and CDR2: MNHNS and SASEGT. The V gene end was trimmed by 2 bases and the J gene end by 7 bases; junction bases not matched to a gene: 6. CDR3 length: 16 residues. In DNA, the CDR3 is TGTGCCAGCAGTGAAAAACGGGACAGGGACAATTCACCCCTCCACTTT. Translated, it gives CASSEKRDRDNSPLHF.